Included here is one TCR beta chain sequence, with context. Its antigen is undetermined. The data stem from a study of beta chain features in type 1 diabetes. Whole-study results and caveats: Shorter TCRB CDR3s, moderately but significantly so, were found in Type 1 diabetes patients in all four CD4+ subsets.

CDR1 is LGHNA and CDR2 is YSLEER in the germline V gene. V was pared by 3 bases and J by 10 bases, with 8 bases of the junction left unmatched. The CDR3 runs to 13 residues. Since all of the isolated RNA was reverse transcribed, expressed TCRB transcripts were what got sequenced. Data came from immunoSEQ multiplex PCR; TCRdb stores just in-frame clones and leaves some out. The sample consists of roughly 150,000 clones, 6.5% to 10% of them appearing once. The chain is built from TRBV4-3 and TRBJ1-2, with 7 positions matching TRBD1. The TCR sequence derives from a woman between 18 and 30 years old with type 1 diabetes. The sample was central memory CD4+ T cells from blood. The CDR3 DNA sequence: TGCGCCAGCAGCCAGCCCTCAGGGGGAAACTACACCTTC. Translated, it gives CASSQPSGGNYTF.